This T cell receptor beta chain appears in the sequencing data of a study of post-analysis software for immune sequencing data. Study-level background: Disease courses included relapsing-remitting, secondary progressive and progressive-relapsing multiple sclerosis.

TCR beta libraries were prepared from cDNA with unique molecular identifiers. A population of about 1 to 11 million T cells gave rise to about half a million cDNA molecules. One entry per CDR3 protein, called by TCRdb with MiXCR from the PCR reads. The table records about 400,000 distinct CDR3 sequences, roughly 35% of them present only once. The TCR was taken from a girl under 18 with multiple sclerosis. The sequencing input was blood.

CDR3 protein: CASSPGLLRSSYEQYF. CDR3 nucleotides: TGTGCCAGCAGTCCGGGACTTCTAAGGAGCTCCTACGAGCAGTACTTC. The genes are TRBV12-3 or TRBV12-4 and TRBJ2-7, with a weak D call TRBD2 (6 bases). Trimming cost V 5 bases and J 0 bases, with 17 bases left between them. The CDR3 covers 16 residues.